The clone carrying this T cell receptor (beta chain) has a single count. Its antigen is not known. This record comes from a study of cytomegalovirus exposure and HLA in healthy donors. Background on the study: Earlier findings included roughly 120 million unique TCR beta sequences obtained from 150 million to 200 million T cells. Overall study results and limits: Analyzed later, association rates of TCRs varied across HLA loci, with DRB1 most and HLA-C fewest.

Both 60 Vbeta primers and 13 Jbeta primers went into the PCR. Profiling relied on immunoSEQ multiplex PCR, and the TCRdb table lists in-frame clones only, not all of them. The sample consists of under 150,000 clones, 76% of them appearing once. The CDR3 runs 15 residues. V lost 7 bases, J lost 9 bases, and 25 bases lay in between. The germline CDR1 and CDR2 sequences are MNHNS and SASEGT. The sample consisted of PBMCs. The chain uses TRBV6-1 and TRBJ2-7, with a tentative D call TRBD1 (5 bases). This sequence originates from a woman aged 40 to 49 in good health and CMV-seronegative. For the CDR3, the DNA is TGTGCCAGCACCTTTGATCAGCAGGGAAACCTAGGGCAGTACTTC. It specifies CASTFDQQGNLGQYF.